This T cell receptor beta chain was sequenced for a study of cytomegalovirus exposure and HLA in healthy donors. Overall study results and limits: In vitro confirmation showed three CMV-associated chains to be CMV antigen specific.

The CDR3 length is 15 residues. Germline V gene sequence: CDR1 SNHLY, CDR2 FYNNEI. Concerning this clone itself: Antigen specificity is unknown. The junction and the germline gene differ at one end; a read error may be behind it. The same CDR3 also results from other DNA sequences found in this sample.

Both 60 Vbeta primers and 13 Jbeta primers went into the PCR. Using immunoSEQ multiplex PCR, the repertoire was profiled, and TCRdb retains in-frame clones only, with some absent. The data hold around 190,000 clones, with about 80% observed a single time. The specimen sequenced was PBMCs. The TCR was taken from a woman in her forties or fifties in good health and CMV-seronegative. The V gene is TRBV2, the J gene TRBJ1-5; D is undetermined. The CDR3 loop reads CASSEAQQFNQPQHF. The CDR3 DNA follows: TGTGCCAGCAGTGAAGCGCAACAGTTCAATCAGCCTCAGCATTTT.